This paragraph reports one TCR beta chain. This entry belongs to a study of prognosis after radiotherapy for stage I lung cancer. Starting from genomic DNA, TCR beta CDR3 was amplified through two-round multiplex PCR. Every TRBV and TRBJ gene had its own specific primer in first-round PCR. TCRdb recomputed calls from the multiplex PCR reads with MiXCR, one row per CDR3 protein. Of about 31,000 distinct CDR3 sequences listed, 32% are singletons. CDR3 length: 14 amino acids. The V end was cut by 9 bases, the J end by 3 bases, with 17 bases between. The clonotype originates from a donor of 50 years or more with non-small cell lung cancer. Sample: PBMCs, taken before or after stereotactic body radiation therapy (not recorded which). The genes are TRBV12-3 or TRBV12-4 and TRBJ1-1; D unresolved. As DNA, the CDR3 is TGTGCCAGAGCCCCCTGGCCTGGGGACACTGAAGCTTTCTTT. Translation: CARAPWPGDTEAFF.